This TCR beta chain is from a study of T cells in Graves' hyperthyroidism and ophthalmopathy. This clonotype showed up many times. Its antigen is not known. Overall study findings and caveats: Ophthalmopathy got predicted by the model a median around 6.6 months before its onset. Blood also carried most thyroid clonotypes expanded above 0.001.

The CDR3 length is 14 residues. V was clipped by 0 bases and J by 3 bases, with 9 bases between them. CDR1 and CDR2 (germline): GTSNPN, SVGIG (reference sequence). Patients between 18 and 65 years old had hyperthyroidism, newly diagnosed and lasting under 2 months. The PBMCs studied were ones that came from around 10 ml fresh peripheral blood. Amplification targeted TCR beta CDR3 regions from RNA transcripts. With the HTBI primer set, the TCR CDR3 went through a first round of RT-PCR. TCRdb analysed the multiplex PCR reads with MiXCR anew, one entry per CDR3 protein. The sample records approximately 480,000 distinct CDR3 sequences, less than 25% being singletons.

The rearrangement links TRBV30 to TRBJ1-5; a possible D gene is TRBD1 (6 bases). This TCR was recovered from a man younger than 30 with Graves' hyperthyroidism. The sequencing sample was made of blood. Here the CDR3 DNA reads TGTGCCTGGAGTGTGGACAGTCTCAATCAGCCCCAGCATTTT. Amino acids: CAWSVDSLNQPQHF.